The 17 T cell receptor beta chains reported below all come from one sample, sequenced in a study of PD-1 blockade in classical Hodgkin lymphoma. Time point reported: cycle 4 day 1 (C4D1), after five to seven weeks of nivolumab. No patient escaped relapse after autologous stem cell transplantation, and brentuximab vedotin exposure varied. Magnetic negative selection of thawed PBMCs yielded the CD8+ T cells. Profiled with immunoSEQ multiplex PCR; TCRdb holds only in-frame clones, not every one. This sample has almost 20,000 clones, with roughly 82% found just once. The sequences come from CD8+ T cells from blood, collected before the fourth cycle of nivolumab. These receptors originate from a human donor with classical Hodgkin lymphoma.

The chain combines TRBV9 with TRBJ1-1, with TRBD1 as a possible D gene (6 bases). The CDR3 covers 16 residues. Germline V lookup: CDR1 SGDLS, CDR2 YYNGEE. V was cut by 3 bases and J by 4 bases, with 19 bases left in between. The CDR3, as DNA: TGTGCCAGCAGCGGGGACAAGGACCTAATGGGCACTGAAGCTTTCTTT. Its protein product is CASSGDKDLMGTEAFF.

The chain uses TRBV7-9 and TRBJ2-1; 11 nucleotides align to TRBD2. This CDR3 comprises 15 residues. V lost 5 bases and J lost 6; bases outside the gene matches: 6. Per the germline V gene, CDR1 is SEHNR and CDR2 is FQNEAQ (reference sequence). The DNA for the CDR3 is TGTGCCAGCAGCCTTGTCACTAGCGGGGGCAATGAGCAGTTCTTC. This sequence encodes CASSLVTSGGNEQFF.

CDR3 in amino acids: CASSSDLAGGYEQYF. The CDR3, as DNA: TGTGCCAGCAGTTCAGATCTAGCGGGGGGCTACGAGCAGTACTTC. This sequence joins TRBV28 and TRBJ2-7; 11 bases align to TRBD2. The V and J ends lost 4 bases and 3 bases, in that order; junction bases with no gene match: 5. The CDR3 covers 15 residues. Germline CDR1 and CDR2: MDHEN and SYDVKM. The complete variable domain, with remaining parts taken from reference TRBV28 and TRBJ2-7, reads DVKVTQSSRYLVKRTGEKVFLECVQDMDHENMFWYRQDPGLGLRLIYFSYDVKMKEKGDIPEGYSVSREKKERFSLILESASTNQTSMYLCASSSDLAGGYEQYFGPGTRLTVT.

The V gene is TRBV19, the J gene TRBJ1-1; 8 bases line up with TRBD1. CDR3 length: 12 amino acids. V shed 6 bases and J 5 bases; nucleotides not matched to a gene: 2. CDR1 and CDR2 (germline): LNHDA, SQIVND (reference sequence). The CDR3: CASSRGRTEAFF. The CDR3 nucleotides are TGTGCCAGTAGCAGGGGGCGGACTGAAGCTTTCTTT. Full variable domain (remainder filled in from reference TRBV19 and TRBJ1-1): DGGITQSPKYLFRKEGQNVTLSCEQNLNHDAMYWYRQDPGQGLRLIYYSQIVNDFQKGDIAEGYSVSREKKESFPLTVTSAQKNPTAFYLCASSRGRTEAFFGQGTRLTVV.

The rearrangement uses TRBV23-1 and TRBJ1-1; no clear D gene. TRBV23-1 qualifies as an ORF whose function is uncertain. There are 14 residues in the CDR3. V was pared by 2 bases and J by 1 base, with 8 bases between. CDR3 sequence reads: CASSQGQENTEAFF. CDR3 coding DNA: TGCGCCAGCAGTCAAGGTCAGGAGAACACTGAAGCTTTCTTT.

The V gene is TRBV7-8, the J gene TRBJ2-1, with 9 bases fitting TRBD2. After removal of 2 bases from V and 8 bases from J, the junction contained 10 bases not matched to a gene. There are 16 residues in the CDR3. Per the germline V gene, CDR1 is SGHVS and CDR2 is FQNEAQ. CDR3 nucleotides: TGTGCCAGCAGCTTACTTGCTAGCGGGGTAGGGGATGAGCAGTTCTTC. Its translation: CASSLLASGVGDEQFF. Filled out from reference TRBV7-8 and TRBJ2-1, the complete variable domain reads GAGVSQSPRYKVAKRGQDVALRCDPISGHVSLFWYQQALGQGPEFLTYFQNEAQLDKSGLPSDRFFAERPEGSVSTLKIQRTQQEDSAVYLCASSLLASGVGDEQFFGPGTRLTVL.

This clone was recorded once. J is TRBJ2-5 and V is TRBV6-5, with a possible D match to TRBD2 (6 bases). Per germline, CDR1 MNHEY and CDR2 SVGAGI. The CDR3 covers 15 residues. V was shortened by 2 bases and J by 6 bases, with 16 bases between the two germline ends. The CDR3 loop is CASSYTGVFGKTQYF. DNA for the CDR3: TGTGCCAGCAGTTACACGGGGGTCTTCGGTAAGACCCAGTACTTC.

The genes are TRBV5-8 and TRBJ1-5; D gene ambiguous. Germline V gene data show CDR1 as SGHTS and CDR2 as YDEGEE. V was clipped by 4 bases and J by 0 bases, with 11 bases between them. This CDR3 contains 15 residues. CDR3 DNA: TGTGCCAGCAGCCCGGACGGAAATAGCAATCAGCCCCAGCATTTT. Protein: CASSPDGNSNQPQHF.

The chain uses TRBV6-1 and TRBJ2-7; a weak D match, TRBD1 (5 bases). V was cut by 4 bases and J by 0 bases, with 10 bases left in between. The CDR3 loop spans 14 amino acids. CDR1 is MNHNS, CDR2 SASEGT, per germline. The CDR3 region has the DNA TGTGCCAGCAGTGCCGCGACAGCCTCCTACGAGCAGTACTTC. Protein: CASSAATASYEQYF.

The chain is built from TRBV9 and TRBJ2-7; the match to TRBD1 covers 9 bases. Germline CDR1 is SGDLS and CDR2 is YYNGEE. The CDR3 loop spans 15 amino acids. Trimming at V came to 4 bases and at J to 2 bases, leaving 7 bases not matched to a gene. The CDR3 DNA sequence: TGTGCCAGCAGCCCTTTCGGGACAGGGACCTACGAGCAGTACTTC. Its translation is CASSPFGTGTYEQYF.

The chain has TRBV5-4 and TRBJ2-7, with D possibly matching TRBD2 (5 bases). Germline V gene sequence: CDR1 SGHNT, CDR2 YYREEE (reference sequence). Between the trimmed V and J ends, which lost 4 bases and 3 bases, there was a span of 11 bases. The CDR3 runs 13 residues. This CDR3 reads CASSAGTLYEQYF. The CDR3 region has the DNA TGTGCCAGCAGCGCGGGCACCCTCTACGAGCAGTACTTC.

The CDR3 reads CASGGYQETQYF. CDR3 coding DNA: TGTGCCAGCGGGGGGTACCAAGAGACCCAGTACTTC. This chain connects TRBV6-5 to TRBJ2-5, with a possible D match to TRBD2 (6 bases). The CDR3 consists of 12 residues. From germline, CDR1 is MNHEY and CDR2 SVGAGI. Trimming pared 8 bases from V and 0 bases from J, leaving 7 bases between.

This sequence joins TRBV18 and TRBJ2-4; 7 nucleotides match TRBD2. Germline trimming cut 3 bases from V and 8 bases from J; bases unmatched to any gene: 1. Germline V gene sequence: CDR1 KGHSH, CDR2 LQKENI. There are 12 residues in the CDR3. The CDR3 DNA is TGTGCCAGCTCACCGGGGGGGGACATTCAGTACTTC. It codes for CASSPGGDIQYF.

This clone turned up a few times. The chain uses TRBV18 and TRBJ2-5; tentative D call: TRBD2 (5 bases). The CDR3 length is 14 residues. Germline V gives CDR1 KGHSH, CDR2 LQKENI. Deletions cut 3 bases from V and 0 bases from J, with 8 bases between. The CDR3 here is CASSPEDYQETQYF. CDR3 bases: TGTGCCAGCTCACCTGAGGACTACCAAGAGACCCAGTACTTC.

The rearrangement uses TRBV11-2 and TRBJ2-7; D is uncertain. CDR3 length: 14 amino acids. The V and J ends lost 4 bases and 6 bases respectively, with 16 bases between them. CDR1 and CDR2 (germline): SGHAT, FQNNGV. The CDR3 region has the DNA TGTGCCAGCAGCTCCACCCCCTTTTCGGGCGAGCAGTACTTC. This encodes CASSSTPFSGEQYF.

The V call is TRBV7-9, the J call TRBJ2-3, with 10 positions matching TRBD1. With 6 bases clipped from V and 0 bases from J, the junction kept 12 bases outside the gene matches. Germline V gene sequence: CDR1 SEHNR, CDR2 FQNEAQ (reference sequence). The CDR3 runs to 18 residues. DNA for the CDR3: TGTGCCAGCAGGCCCCGGGACAGGGGTACCTCTAGCACAGATACGCAGTATTTT. It specifies CASRPRDRGTSSTDTQYF.

The genes are TRBV10-3 and TRBJ2-1; D possibly matches TRBD1 or TRBD2 (5 bases each). There are 15 residues in the CDR3. Per germline, CDR1 ENHRY and CDR2 SYGVKD. V lost 6 bases and J lost 10, with 22 bases in between. CDR3 residues: CAISHPGQQLNEQFF. CDR3 bases: TGTGCCATCAGCCATCCGGGGCAACAGCTCAACGAGCAGTTCTTC.